The rows below give T cell receptor beta chains drawn from one sample of a study of blood T cell repertoires in COVID-19. Sequencing was performed with immunoSEQ multiplex PCR; in TCRdb, only in-frame clones are kept and a portion is missing. The data show roughly 310,000 clones, about nine tenths seen once. The sequencing input was peripheral blood. The receptor set was obtained from a woman aged 25 to 39 with COVID-19, enrolled during active disease. The CDR3 runs from the conserved cysteine through the conserved F or W. Fields, in order: clone size, D gene, J gene, V gene, CDR3 DNA, CDR3 protein. D genes are given only for firm matches. For some rows the clone size is stated as once, few or many, or as a class when expanded; others skip it.

.	.	TRBJ1-1	TRBV3-1/TRBV3-2	TGTGCCAGCAGCCTGGGATCGGGGGCTTTCTTT	CASSLGSGAFF
.	.	TRBJ1-2	TRBV30	TGTGCCTGGAGTGTAAATAGTAGGGGAGGAGGCTACACCTTC	CAWSVNSRGGGYTF
.	.	TRBJ1-2	TRBV19	TGTGCCAGTAGTGTGGGGGGGGCGCCGGATGGCTACACCTTC	CASSVGGAPDGYTF
.	TRBD2	TRBJ2-1	TRBV5-6	TGTGCCAGCAGCTTGGGACTAGCGGGAGTTGGTGAGCAGTTCTTC	CASSLGLAGVGEQFF
once	TRBD1	TRBJ1-2	TRBV19	TGTGCCAGTAGTACTGGGGGGACAGGGACCTTCGCGCGTGGCTACACCTTC	CASSTGGTGTFARGYTF
.	.	TRBJ2-3	TRBV18	TGTGCCAGCTCAAGGGAGGATACGCAGTATTTT	CASSREDTQYF
.	.	TRBJ1-3	TRBV7-9	TGTGCCAGCAGATCATACTCCGGGAAGGAGTCCGGAAACACCATATATTTT	CASRSYSGKESGNTIYF
.	.	TRBJ1-1	TRBV6-5	TGTGCCAGCACCCGCGGCCCTCCGGCTGAAGCTTTCTTT	CASTRGPPAEAFF
.	TRBD1	TRBJ2-1	TRBV27	TGTGCCAGCAGTTTTCAGGGGGCCGACAATGAGCAGTTCTTC	CASSFQGADNEQFF
.	TRBD1	TRBJ1-4	TRBV18	TGTGCCAGCTCCCTAGACACAGGGGGTCATGAAAAACTGTTTTTT	CASSLDTGGHEKLFF
.	TRBD2	TRBJ2-5	TRBV6-1	TGTGCCAGCAGTGAACTAGCGGGAGGGCAAGAGACCCAGTACTTC	CASSELAGGQETQYF
.	.	TRBJ2-3	TRBV5-8	TGTGCCAGCAGCTCGGGGGACTCAATCACAGATACGCAGTATTTT	CASSSGDSITDTQYF
.	.	TRBJ1-3	TRBV7-2	TGTGCCAGCAGCTTGGCCCCCTCCTCTGGAAACACCATATATTTT	CASSLAPSSGNTIYF
.	.	TRBJ2-5	TRBV5-4	TGTGCCAGCAGCTTGGGTTCCGCGAGAGAGACCCAGTACTTC	CASSLGSARETQYF
.	.	TRBJ2-7	TRBV3-1/TRBV3-2	TGTGCCAGCAGCCAAGGAGGCGGGGTAATAAAGTTC	CASSQGGGVIKF
.	TRBD2	TRBJ2-2	TRBV9	TGTGCCAGCAGCGTAGAAGGGCTAGCGGTCGGGGAGCTGTTTTTT	CASSVEGLAVGELFF
.	.	TRBJ1-1	TRBV9	TGTGCCAGCAGCGTCCAGGTGAACACTGAAGCTTTCTTT	CASSVQVNTEAFF
.	TRBD1	TRBJ1-1	TRBV5-1	TGCGCCAGCAGCTCGCGGACAGGGAACATGAACACTGAAGCTTTCTTT	CASSSRTGNMNTEAFF
once	.	TRBJ1-2	TRBV30	TGTGCCTGGAGTGTAAGCAACTATGGCTACACCTTC	CAWSVSNYGYTF
.	TRBD2	TRBJ2-1	TRBV5-5	TGTGCCAGCAGCGCCGGGACTAGTGCTAATGAGCAGTTCTTC	CASSAGTSANEQFF